The sequence of this TCR beta chain was determined in a study of beta chain features in type 1 diabetes. Study conclusions and caveats: Shorter TCRB CDR3s, moderately but significantly so, were found in Type 1 diabetes patients in all four CD4+ subsets.

Per the germline V gene, CDR1 is MGHRA and CDR2 is YSYEKL. The V segment lost 1 base and the J segment 0 bases; nucleotides outside the gene matches: 5. The CDR3 is 16 residues long. This clone was counted only a few times. The antigen is unknown. Reverse transcription of all isolated RNA meant that expressed TCRB transcripts were sequenced. Profiled with immunoSEQ multiplex PCR; TCRdb holds only in-frame clones, not every one. The sample has roughly 250,000 clones, roughly 20% seen once. The J gene is TRBJ2-7, the V gene TRBV4-1; 8 nucleotides match TRBD1. Sequencing used naive CD4+ T cells from blood. The sequence was obtained from a woman in her 40s with type 1 diabetes. The CDR3, as DNA: TGCGCCAGCAGCCAAGCACAGGGACAGGTCTCCTACGAGCAGTACTTC. Protein product: CASSQAQGQVSYEQYF.